This T cell receptor beta chain was sequenced during a study of CD8 T cells in ankylosing spondylitis. Researchers built TCR beta libraries using quantitative 5'-RACE with molecular barcodes. One entry per CDR3 protein results from TCRdb running MiXCR on the 5' RACE reads. The profile shows under 450,000 distinct CDR3 sequences, under 20% of them singletons. Findings and limits, study-wide: For ankylosing spondylitis blood, a TCR beta motif of roughly 8 highly homologous variants appeared characteristic. Reported data indicate significant enrichment of disease-linked clones within matched ankylosing spondylitis synovial fluid. Previous work reported some of these motif variants in the synovial fluid and blood of reactive arthritis.

V lost 0 bases to trimming and J lost 2 bases, with 17 bases between them. CDR3 size: 18 residues. About this clonotype: Its antigen is not known.

The specimen was blood, either unsorted or a sorted T cell fraction (not recorded which). The chain employs TRBV23-1 and TRBJ2-1; either TRBD1 or TRBD2 may fit D (5 bases each). TRBV23-1 carries the ORF label, with uncertain function. The sequence derives from a male donor with ankylosing spondylitis. The CDR3 sequence is CASSQSQGDTHAYNEQFF. The CDR3 DNA sequence: TGCGCCAGCAGTCAATCTCAGGGAGACACACACGCCTACAATGAGCAGTTCTTC.